These 21 T cell receptor beta chains were sequenced from one sample in a study of blood T cell repertoires in COVID-19. TCRdb's copy holds only in-frame clones and misses some; the assay was immunoSEQ multiplex PCR. The sample has about 200,000 clones; 70% to 85% are singletons. Sequenced input: PBMCs or T cells enriched from blood (not recorded which). These receptors originate from a woman in her sixties with acute COVID-19.

The chain carries TRBV2 and TRBJ1-2; 7 bases align to TRBD1. Germline CDR1 reads SNHLY; CDR2 reads FYNNEI. CDR3 size: 15 residues. Losses at the gene ends were 4 bases for V and 1 base for J; bases not matched to a gene: 6. The CDR3 is CASSASQGGNYGYTF. CDR3 in DNA: TGTGCCAGCAGTGCCTCCCAGGGGGGTAACTATGGCTACACCTTC. The entire variable domain, with the rest obtained from reference TRBV2 and TRBJ1-2, is as follows: EPEVTQTPSHQVTQMGQEVILRCVPISNHLYFYWYRQILGQKVEFLVSFYNNEISEKSEIFDDQFSVERPDGSNFTLKIRSTKLEDSAMYFCASSASQGGNYGYTFGSGTRLTVV.

V gene TRBV6-5 combines with J gene TRBJ1-2; a weak D match, TRBD1 (6 bases). The CDR3 extends over 15 amino acids. The germline V gene encodes CDR1 MNHEY and CDR2 SVGAGI. Trimming removed 2 bases at V and 2 bases at J, with 12 bases between. As DNA, the CDR3 is TGTGCCAGCAGTTACGGACAGCCCCAGAACTATGGCTACACCTTC. Its protein is CASSYGQPQNYGYTF.

The V gene is TRBV7-2, the J gene TRBJ2-3; 7 bases fit TRBD2. With V trimmed by 0 bases and J by 2 bases, 8 bases remained unmatched. The germline gives CDR1 SGHTA, CDR2 FQGNSA. The CDR3 contains 17 residues. This CDR3 is CASSLAGGEPVTDTQYF. CDR3 DNA sequence: TGTGCCAGCAGCTTAGCGGGGGGGGAGCCCGTCACAGATACGCAGTATTTT.

The chain joins TRBV24-1 to TRBJ2-7, with TRBD2 matching 8 bases. The CDR3 extends over 13 amino acids. Germline CDR1 and CDR2: KGHDR and SFDVKD. Trimming took 4 bases from V and 3 from J; bases not matched to a gene: 1. Here the CDR3 reads CATSDGTSYEQYF. The CDR3 region has the DNA TGTGCCACCAGTGACGGGACTAGCTACGAGCAGTACTTC.

The chain combines TRBV30 with TRBJ1-2; TRBD1 might be the D (6 bases). V lost 2 bases to trimming and J lost 0 bases, with 7 bases between them. CDR1 is GTSNPN, CDR2 SVGIG, per germline (reference sequence). This CDR3 comprises 13 residues. The CDR3 nucleotides are TGTGCCTGGAGTTGGACAGCTAACTATGGCTACACCTTC. It yields the protein CAWSWTANYGYTF.

The chain recombines TRBV6-5 with TRBJ1-3, with TRBD1 identical over 10 bases. CDR1 and CDR2 (germline): MNHEY, SVGAGI. The CDR3 spans 16 residues. J was trimmed by 2 bases and V by 2 bases; bases with no gene match: 3. CDR3 in amino acids: CASSYGTGEPGNTIYF. In DNA, the CDR3 is TGTGCCAGCAGTTACGGGACAGGGGAGCCTGGAAACACCATATATTTT.

This clone came up a few times. The V call is TRBV7-2, the J call TRBJ2-5; 8 bases line up with TRBD1. Per germline, CDR1 SGHTA and CDR2 FQGNSA. The CDR3 totals 15 residues. V dropped 3 bases and J dropped 5; count of bases not matched to a gene: 8. CDR3 in amino acids: CASSLQGRGLETQYF. The DNA for the CDR3 is TGTGCCAGCAGCTTGCAGGGCAGGGGGCTTGAGACCCAGTACTTC.

The chain recombines TRBV30 with TRBJ1-2; TRBD1 aligns across 7 bases. Losses at the gene ends were 2 bases for V and 12 bases for J; bases not matched to a gene: 6. This CDR3 has 11 residues. Germline CDR1 is GTSNPN and CDR2 is SVGIG (reference sequence). DNA of the CDR3: TGTGCCTGGAGTCGGCAGGGGGTCCACACCTTC. Its translation is CAWSRQGVHTF.

V usage is TRBV4-3 and J usage is TRBJ2-1; 8 nucleotides agree with TRBD2. The CDR3 runs 16 residues. Per germline, CDR1 LGHNA and CDR2 YSLEER. The V gene end was trimmed by 2 bases and the J gene end by 3 bases; junction bases not matched to a gene: 6. The CDR3 region has the DNA TGCGCCAGCAGCCAAATAATTAGCGGGAACTACAATGAGCAGTTCTTC. Amino acids: CASSQIISGNYNEQFF.

In its sample, this clone was seen once. The gene calls are TRBV7-2 and TRBJ1-2; D gene unclear. This CDR3 region has 13 residues. V lost 5 bases to trimming and J lost 8 bases, with 15 bases between them. Per the germline V gene, CDR1 is SGHTA and CDR2 is FQGNSA. The CDR3 is CASSPQSGGGYTF. CDR3 bases: TGTGCCAGCAGCCCCCAATCAGGTGGAGGCTACACCTTC.

Remarks on this clone: The identical CDR3 is also encoded by other nucleotide sequences in the sample. The V call is TRBV18, the J call TRBJ2-2; D perhaps matches TRBD1 (5 bases). This CDR3 spans 14 amino acids. Trimming took off 3 bases at V and 1 base at J, with 6 bases between the two ends. Germline lookup yields CDR1 KGHSH and CDR2 LQKENI. CDR3 in amino acids: CASSPRENTGELFF. CDR3 DNA sequence: TGTGCCAGCTCACCCAGGGAGAACACCGGGGAGCTGTTTTTT.

J is TRBJ2-2 and V is TRBV18; D not certain. Trimming stripped 6 bases from V and 7 bases from J, with 9 bases between. In germline, CDR1 is KGHSH, CDR2 LQKENI. The CDR3 is made up of 12 amino acids. The CDR3 loop reads CASSPLSGELFF. As DNA, the CDR3 is TGTGCCAGCTCGCCCCTTAGCGGGGAGCTGTTTTTT. Full variable domain (missing parts from reference TRBV18 and TRBJ2-2): NAGVMQNPRHLVRRRGQEARLRCSPMKGHSHVYWYRQLPEEGLKFMVYLQKENIIDESGMPKERFSAEFPKEGPSILRIQQVVRGDSAAYFCASSPLSGELFFGEGSRLTVL.

The chain couples TRBV6-1 to TRBJ2-1, with D perhaps TRBD1 (6 bases). Germline CDR1 is MNHNS and CDR2 is SASEGT. V lost 3 bases to trimming and J lost 13 bases, with 16 bases between them. The CDR3 is 13 amino acids. The CDR3 sequence: CASSDRDKQSQFF. CDR3 sequence (DNA): TGTGCCAGCAGTGACCGGGACAAGCAATCCCAGTTCTTC.

The V call is TRBV9, the J call TRBJ1-6, with a tentative D call TRBD1 (6 bases). With 0 bases removed from V and 7 bases from J, the gap between germline ends came to 8 bases. From germline, CDR1 is SGDLS and CDR2 YYNGEE. The CDR3 totals 14 residues. The CDR3 DNA follows: TGTGCCAGCAGCGTAGAGGGGGAGAATTCACCCCTCCACTTT. This encodes CASSVEGENSPLHF.

The rearrangement uses TRBV18 and TRBJ2-1; TRBD2 might be the D (6 bases). Trimming took 4 bases from V and 1 from J, leaving 8 bases between them. The CDR3 has 14 residues. CDR1 is KGHSH, CDR2 LQKENI, per germline. CDR3 in DNA: TGTGCCAGCTCACGGGACTTATCCTACAATGAGCAGTTCTTC. Translation: CASSRDLSYNEQFF.

CDR3 protein: CASSLQGGIVYTF. The CDR3 nucleotides read TGTGCCAGCAGTTTACAGGGAGGAATCGTATACACCTTC. This rearrangement joins TRBV12-3 or TRBV12-4 to TRBJ1-2; TRBD1 might be the D (5 bases). The CDR3 extends over 13 amino acids. Trimming stripped 2 bases from V and 11 bases from J, with 15 bases between.

The rearrangement links TRBV6-6 to TRBJ2-3, with a possible D match to TRBD1 (7 bases). Between the trimmed V and J ends, which lost 0 bases and 2 bases, there was a span of 9 bases. The CDR3 length is 15 residues. Germline CDR1 reads MNHNY; CDR2 reads SVGAGI (reference sequence). The CDR3 bases are TGTGCCAGCAGTTACTCCAGGGGGGTCACAGATACGCAGTATTTT. It translates to CASSYSRGVTDTQYF.

The chain combines TRBV19 with TRBJ1-1; D uncertain. From germline, CDR1 is LNHDA and CDR2 SQIVND (reference sequence). The CDR3 spans 12 residues. V shed 5 bases and J shed 5 bases, with 9 bases lying between them. This CDR3 reads CASSHRETEAFF. Here the CDR3 DNA reads TGTGCCAGTAGTCATCGGGAGACTGAAGCTTTCTTT.

V usage is TRBV5-1 and J usage is TRBJ2-1; 11 positions match TRBD2. Losses at the gene ends were 2 bases for V and 8 bases for J; bases not matched to a gene: 6. CDR3 size: 15 residues. Germline V gene lookup returns CDR1 SGHRS and CDR2 YFSETQ. Here the CDR3 reads CASSLLSGGADEQFF. The CDR3, as DNA: TGCGCCAGCAGCTTACTTAGCGGGGGGGCCGATGAGCAGTTCTTC. The variable domain in full, completed from reference TRBV5-1 and TRBJ2-1, reads KAGVTQTPRYLIKTRGQQVTLSCSPISGHRSVSWYQQTPGQGLQFLFEYFSETQRNKGNFPGRFSGRQFSNSRSEMNVSTLELGDSALYLCASSLLSGGADEQFFGPGTRLTVL.

The gene calls are TRBV6-2 or TRBV6-3 and TRBJ2-7, with a tentative D call TRBD2 (7 bases). The V gene lost 5 bases and the J gene lost 6 bases, with 11 bases spanning the gap. CDR3 length: 12 amino acids. Germline V lookup: CDR1 MNHEY, CDR2 SVGEGT. In DNA, the CDR3 is TGTGCCAGCAGTAAAGGGGGGGGCGAGCAGTACGTC. Amino acid sequence: CASSKGGGEQYV.

This clone has a handful of counts. The rearrangement links TRBV3-1 (or the pseudogene TRBV3-2) to TRBJ1-1; maybe TRBD1 (5 bases). The CDR3 is made up of 16 amino acids. Trimming cost V 0 bases and J 2 bases, with 13 bases left between them. Per germline, CDR1 LGHDT and CDR2 YNNKEL (reference sequence). CDR3 DNA sequence: TGTGCCAGCAGCCAAGATACGGTCAGGGCAAACACTGAAGCTTTCTTT. Residues: CASSQDTVRANTEAFF.